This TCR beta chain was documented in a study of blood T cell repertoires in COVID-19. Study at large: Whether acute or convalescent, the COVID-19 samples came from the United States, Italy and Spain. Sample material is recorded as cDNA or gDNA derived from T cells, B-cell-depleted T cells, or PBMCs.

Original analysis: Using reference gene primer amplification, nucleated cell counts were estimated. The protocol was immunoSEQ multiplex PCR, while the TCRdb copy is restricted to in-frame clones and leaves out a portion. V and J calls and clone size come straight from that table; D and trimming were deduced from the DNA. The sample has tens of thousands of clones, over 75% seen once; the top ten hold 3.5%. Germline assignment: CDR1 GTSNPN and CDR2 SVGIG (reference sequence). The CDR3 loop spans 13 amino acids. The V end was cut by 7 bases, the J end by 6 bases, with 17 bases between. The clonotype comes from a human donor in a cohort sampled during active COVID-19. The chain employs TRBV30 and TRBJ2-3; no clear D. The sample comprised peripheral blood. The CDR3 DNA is TGTGCCTATAGCACACAAAACGGCGATACGCAGTATTTT. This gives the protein CAYSTQNGDTQYF.